This T cell receptor beta chain was recovered during a study of blood T cell repertoires in COVID-19. Study in general: Donors in the United States, Italy and Spain gave samples during acute or convalescent COVID-19.

This CDR3 comprises 13 residues. J gave up 9 bases and V 7 bases, and 7 bases lay outside the gene matches. The V gene's germline CDR1 is SEHNR and CDR2 FQNEAQ (reference sequence). Data came from immunoSEQ multiplex PCR; TCRdb stores just in-frame clones and leaves some out. The sample yields more than 90,000 clones, more than 75% seen once. The V and J genes are TRBV7-9 and TRBJ2-1, with 9 nucleotides matching TRBD1. Sample: peripheral blood. This TCR was sampled from a man aged 35-49 years with acute or convalescent COVID-19. The CDR3 protein is CASIALGQGEQFF. DNA of the CDR3: TGTGCCAGCATCGCCCTGGGACAGGGTGAGCAGTTCTTC. The full variable domain, its missing parts supplied by reference TRBV7-9 and TRBJ2-1, is DTGVSQNPRHKITKRGQNVTFRCDPISEHNRLYWYRQTLGQGPEFLTYFQNEAQLEKSRLLSDRFSAERPKGSFSTLEIQRTEQGDSAMYLCASIALGQGEQFFGPGTRLTVL.